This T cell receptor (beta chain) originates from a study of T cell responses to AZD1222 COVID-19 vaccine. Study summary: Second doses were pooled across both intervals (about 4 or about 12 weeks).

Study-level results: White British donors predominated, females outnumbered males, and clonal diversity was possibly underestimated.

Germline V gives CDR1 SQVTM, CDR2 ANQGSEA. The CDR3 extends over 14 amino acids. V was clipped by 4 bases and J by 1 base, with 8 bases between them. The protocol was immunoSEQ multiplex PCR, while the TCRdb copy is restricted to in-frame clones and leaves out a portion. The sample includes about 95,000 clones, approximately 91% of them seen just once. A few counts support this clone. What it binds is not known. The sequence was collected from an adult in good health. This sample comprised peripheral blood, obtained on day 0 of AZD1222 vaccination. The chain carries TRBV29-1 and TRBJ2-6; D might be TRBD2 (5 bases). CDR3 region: CSVVEGSGANVLTF. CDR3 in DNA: TGCAGCGTTGTCGAGGGATCTGGGGCCAACGTCCTGACTTTC.